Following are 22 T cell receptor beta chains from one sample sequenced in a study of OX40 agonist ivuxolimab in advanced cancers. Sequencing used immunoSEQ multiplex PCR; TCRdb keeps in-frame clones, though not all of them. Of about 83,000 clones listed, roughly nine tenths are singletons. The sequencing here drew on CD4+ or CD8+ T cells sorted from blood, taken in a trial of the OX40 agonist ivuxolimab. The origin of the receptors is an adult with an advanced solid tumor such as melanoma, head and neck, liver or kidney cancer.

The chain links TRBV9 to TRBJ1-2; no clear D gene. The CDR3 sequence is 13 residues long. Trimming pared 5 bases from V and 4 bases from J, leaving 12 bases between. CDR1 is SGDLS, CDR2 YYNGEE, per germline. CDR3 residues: CASRSRETYGYTF. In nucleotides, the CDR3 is TGTGCCAGCAGGTCGAGGGAGACCTATGGCTACACCTTC.

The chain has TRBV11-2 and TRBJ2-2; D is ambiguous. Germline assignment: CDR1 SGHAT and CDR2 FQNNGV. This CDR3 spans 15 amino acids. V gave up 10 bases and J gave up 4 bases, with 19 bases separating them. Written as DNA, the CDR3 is TGTGCCACCGAACCGATACTTGGTGGCACCGGGGAGCTGTTTTTT. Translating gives CATEPILGGTGELFF. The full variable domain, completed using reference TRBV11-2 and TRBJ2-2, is EAGVAQSPRYKIIEKRQSVAFWCNPISGHATLYWYQQILGQGPKLLIQFQNNGVVDDSQLPKDRFSAERLKGVDSTLKIQPAKLEDSAVYLCATEPILGGTGELFFGEGSRLTVL.

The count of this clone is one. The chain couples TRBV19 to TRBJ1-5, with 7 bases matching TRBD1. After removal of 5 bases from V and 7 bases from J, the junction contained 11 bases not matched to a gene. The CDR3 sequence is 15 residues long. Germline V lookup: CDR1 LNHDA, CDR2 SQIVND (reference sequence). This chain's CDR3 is CASSPRGLGLQPQHF. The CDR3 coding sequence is TGTGCCAGTAGTCCGAGGGGGCTCGGGTTACAGCCCCAGCATTTT. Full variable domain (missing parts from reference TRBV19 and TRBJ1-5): DGGITQSPKYLFRKEGQNVTLSCEQNLNHDAMYWYRQDPGQGLRLIYYSQIVNDFQKGDIAEGYSVSREKKESFPLTVTSAQKNPTAFYLCASSPRGLGLQPQHFGDGTRLSIL.

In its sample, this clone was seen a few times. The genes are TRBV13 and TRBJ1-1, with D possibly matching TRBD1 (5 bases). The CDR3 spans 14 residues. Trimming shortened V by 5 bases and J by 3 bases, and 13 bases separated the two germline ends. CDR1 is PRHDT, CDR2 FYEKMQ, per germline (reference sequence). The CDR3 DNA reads TGTGCCAGCAGCCCTCCGGGACGGTACACTGAAGCTTTCTTT. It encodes CASSPPGRYTEAFF.

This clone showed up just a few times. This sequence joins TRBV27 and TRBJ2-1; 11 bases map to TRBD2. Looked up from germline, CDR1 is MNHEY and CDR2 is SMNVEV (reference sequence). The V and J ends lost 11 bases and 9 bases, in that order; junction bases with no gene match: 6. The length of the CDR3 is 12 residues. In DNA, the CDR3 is TGTGCCGTAGGGACTAGCGGCATTGAGCAGTTCTTC. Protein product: CAVGTSGIEQFF.

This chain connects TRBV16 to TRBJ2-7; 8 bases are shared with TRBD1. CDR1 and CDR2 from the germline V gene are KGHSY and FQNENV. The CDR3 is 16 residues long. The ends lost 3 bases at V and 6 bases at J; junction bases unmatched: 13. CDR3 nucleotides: TGTGCCAGCAGCCACCGATTGCGACAGGGGCTTGGCGAGCAGTACTTC. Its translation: CASSHRLRQGLGEQYF.

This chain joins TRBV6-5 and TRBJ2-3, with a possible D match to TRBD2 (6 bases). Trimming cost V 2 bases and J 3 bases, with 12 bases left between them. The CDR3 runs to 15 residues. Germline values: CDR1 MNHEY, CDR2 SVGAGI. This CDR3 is CASSYLGGRTDTQYF. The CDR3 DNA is TGTGCCAGCAGTTACCTGGGGGGTCGTACAGATACGCAGTATTTT.

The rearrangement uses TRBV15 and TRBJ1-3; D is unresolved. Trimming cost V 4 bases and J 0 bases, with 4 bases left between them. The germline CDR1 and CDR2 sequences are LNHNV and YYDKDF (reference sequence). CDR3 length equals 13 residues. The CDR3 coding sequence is TGTGCCACCAGCATACCCTCTGGAAACACCATATATTTT. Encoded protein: CATSIPSGNTIYF.

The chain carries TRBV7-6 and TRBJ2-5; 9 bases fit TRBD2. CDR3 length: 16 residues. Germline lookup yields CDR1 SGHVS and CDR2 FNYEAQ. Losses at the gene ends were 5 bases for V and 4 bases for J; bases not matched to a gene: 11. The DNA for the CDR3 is TGTGCCAGCAGCCGACTCATAGCGGGAGTTCGAGAGACCCAGTACTTC. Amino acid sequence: CASSRLIAGVRETQYF.

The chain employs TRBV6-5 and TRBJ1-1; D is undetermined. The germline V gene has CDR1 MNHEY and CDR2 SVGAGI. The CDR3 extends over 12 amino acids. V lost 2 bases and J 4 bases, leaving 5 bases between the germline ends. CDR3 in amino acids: CASSYGSTEAFF. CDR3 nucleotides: TGTGCCAGCAGTTACGGCAGCACTGAAGCTTTCTTT.

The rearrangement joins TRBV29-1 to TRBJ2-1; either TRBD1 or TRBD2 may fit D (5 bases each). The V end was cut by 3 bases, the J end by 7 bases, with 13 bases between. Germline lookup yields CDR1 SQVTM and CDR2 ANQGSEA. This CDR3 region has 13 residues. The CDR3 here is CSVDTGLGNEQFF. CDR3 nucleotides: TGCAGCGTTGATACGGGGCTGGGGAATGAGCAGTTCTTC.

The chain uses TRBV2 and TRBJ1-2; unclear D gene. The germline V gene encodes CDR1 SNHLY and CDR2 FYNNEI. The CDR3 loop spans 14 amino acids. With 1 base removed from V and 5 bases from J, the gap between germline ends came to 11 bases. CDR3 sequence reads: CASSEVTRLYGYTF. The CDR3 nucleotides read TGTGCCAGCAGTGAAGTTACGCGGTTATATGGCTACACCTTC. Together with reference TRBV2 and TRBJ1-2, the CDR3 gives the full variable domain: EPEVTQTPSHQVTQMGQEVILRCVPISNHLYFYWYRQILGQKVEFLVSFYNNEISEKSEIFDDQFSVERPDGSNFTLKIRSTKLEDSAMYFCASSEVTRLYGYTFGSGTRLTVV.

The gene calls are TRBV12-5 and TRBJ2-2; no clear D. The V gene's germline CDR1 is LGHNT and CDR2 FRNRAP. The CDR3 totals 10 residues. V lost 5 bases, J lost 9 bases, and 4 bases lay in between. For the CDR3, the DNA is TGTGCTAGTGGTACACGGGAGCTGTTTTTT. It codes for CASGTRELFF. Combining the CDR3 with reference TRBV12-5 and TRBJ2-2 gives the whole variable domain DARVTQTPRHKVTEMGQEVTMRCQPILGHNTVFWYRQTMMQGLELLAYFRNRAPLDDSGMPKDRFSAEMPDATLATLKIQPSEPRDSAVYFCASGTRELFFGEGSRLTVL.

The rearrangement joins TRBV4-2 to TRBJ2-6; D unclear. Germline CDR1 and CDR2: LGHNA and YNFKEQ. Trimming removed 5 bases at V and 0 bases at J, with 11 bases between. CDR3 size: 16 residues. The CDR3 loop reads CASSYLGISGANVLTF. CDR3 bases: TGTGCCAGCAGCTACTTGGGGATCTCTGGGGCCAACGTCCTGACTTTC.

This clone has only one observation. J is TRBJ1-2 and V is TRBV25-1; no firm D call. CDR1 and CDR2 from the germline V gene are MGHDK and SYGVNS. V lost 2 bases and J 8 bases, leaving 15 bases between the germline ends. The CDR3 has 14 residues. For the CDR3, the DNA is TGTGCCAGCAGTGAAACAAACCCTTCGCGAGGCTACACCTTC. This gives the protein CASSETNPSRGYTF.

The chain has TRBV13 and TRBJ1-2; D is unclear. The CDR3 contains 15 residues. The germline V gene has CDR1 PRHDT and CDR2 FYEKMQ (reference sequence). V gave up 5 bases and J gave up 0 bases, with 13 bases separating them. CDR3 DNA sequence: TGTGCCAGCAGCCCTCAACGAGGAGCTAACTATGGCTACACCTTC. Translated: CASSPQRGANYGYTF.

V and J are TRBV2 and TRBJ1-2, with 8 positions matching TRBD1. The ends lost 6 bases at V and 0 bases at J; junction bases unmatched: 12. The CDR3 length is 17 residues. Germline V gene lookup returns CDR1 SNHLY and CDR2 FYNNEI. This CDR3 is CASRDRTGLAANYGYTF. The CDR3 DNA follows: TGTGCCAGCAGAGACAGGACAGGGCTCGCGGCTAACTATGGCTACACCTTC.

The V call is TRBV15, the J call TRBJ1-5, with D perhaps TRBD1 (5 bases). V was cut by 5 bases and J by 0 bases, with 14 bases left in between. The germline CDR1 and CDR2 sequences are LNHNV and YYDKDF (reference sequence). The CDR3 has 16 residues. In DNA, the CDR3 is TGTGCCACCAGCCGAGGCGGGGGTAATAGCAATCAGCCCCAGCATTTT. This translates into CATSRGGGNSNQPQHF.

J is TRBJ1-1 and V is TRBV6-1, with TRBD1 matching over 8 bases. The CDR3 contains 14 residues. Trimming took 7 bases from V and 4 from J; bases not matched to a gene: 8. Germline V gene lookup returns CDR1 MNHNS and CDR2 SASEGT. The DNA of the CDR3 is TGTGCCAGCATAGACAGGGGACTGGGCACTGAAGCTTTCTTT. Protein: CASIDRGLGTEAFF.

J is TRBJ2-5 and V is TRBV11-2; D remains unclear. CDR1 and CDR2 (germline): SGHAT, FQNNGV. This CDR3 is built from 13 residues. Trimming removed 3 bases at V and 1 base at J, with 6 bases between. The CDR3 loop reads CASSFKLQETQYF. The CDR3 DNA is TGTGCCAGCAGCTTCAAGCTCCAAGAGACCCAGTACTTC.

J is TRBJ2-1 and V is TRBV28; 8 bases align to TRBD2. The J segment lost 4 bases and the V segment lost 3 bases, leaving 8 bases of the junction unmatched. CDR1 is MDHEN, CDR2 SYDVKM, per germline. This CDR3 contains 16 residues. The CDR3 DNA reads TGTGCCAGCAGTTTCCTCGCTAGCGGGTTTTACAATGAGCAGTTCTTC. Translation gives CASSFLASGFYNEQFF.

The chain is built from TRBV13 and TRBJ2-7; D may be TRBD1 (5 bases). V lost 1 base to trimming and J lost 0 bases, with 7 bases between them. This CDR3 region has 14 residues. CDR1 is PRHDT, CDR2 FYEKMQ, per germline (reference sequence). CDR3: CASSLAQGSYEQYF. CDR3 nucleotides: TGTGCCAGCAGCTTAGCCCAGGGCTCCTACGAGCAGTACTTC.